A selection of T cell receptor beta chains follows, all from one sample in a study of early T cells in non-severe SARS-CoV-2 infection. From the 5' RACE reads, TCRdb called clonotypes with MiXCR, one entry per CDR3 protein. The table shows 42,000 or so distinct CDR3 sequences, with approximately 10% occurring only once. The material sequenced was whole blood. These receptors were obtained from an adult who was a healthcare worker with PCR-confirmed SARS-CoV-2 infection or an uninfected control (not recorded which). The CDR3 runs from the conserved cysteine through the conserved F or W. A D gene is named only where the DNA matches it firmly. The size entry is marked missing in some rows and otherwise reads once, few, many or a size class.

TRBJ2-1 - TRBV9 - CASSAYLQGSNEQFF TGTGCCAGCAGCGCCTATTTACAGGGTTCCAATGAGCAGTTCTTC
TRBJ2-3 - TRBV28 - CASSLLTFTSTDTQNF TGTGCCAGCAGTTTATTGACCTTCACTAGCACAGATACGCAGAATTTT
TRBJ1-1 - TRBV4-1 many CASSQGGVLSTEAFF TGCGCCAGCAGCCAAGGTGGCGTTTTGAGCACTGAAGCTTTCTTT
TRBJ2-2 - TRBV19 many CASRRTYPEELFF TGTGCCAGTAGAAGGACGTACCCCGAGGAGCTGTTTTTT
TRBJ2-4 - TRBV6-2/TRBV6-3 many CASSTGSIGNIQYF TGTGCCAGCTCTACTGGATCGATAGGGAACATTCAGTACTTC
TRBJ2-5 TRBD2 TRBV19 few CASSGTSGGQETQYF TGTGCCAGTAGTGGGACTAGCGGTGGGCAAGAGACCCAGTACTTC
TRBJ2-3 - TRBV5-6 - CASSFGFQTDTQYF TGTGCCAGCAGCTTCGGATTCCAGACAGATACGCAGTATTTT
TRBJ2-1 - TRBV7-3 - CASSTGMSSYNEQFF TGTGCCAGCAGCACTGGCATGAGCTCCTACAATGAGCAGTTCTTC
TRBJ2-3 - TRBV7-2 many CASSLGVGPRDTQYF TGTGCCAGCAGCTTAGGGGTAGGGCCGAGGGATACGCAGTATTTT
TRBJ2-5 TRBD1 TRBV6-2/TRBV6-3 - CASSQTRTGQETQYF TGTGCCAGCAGTCAGACCCGGACAGGGCAAGAGACCCAGTACTTC
TRBJ2-2 - TRBV29-1 many CSVGSRDRGTGELFF TGCAGCGTTGGCTCACGCGATAGAGGAACCGGGGAGCTGTTTTTT
TRBJ2-7 - TRBV12-3/TRBV12-4 many CASSLRVYEQYF TGTGCCAGCAGTCTCAGGGTATACGAGCAGTACTTC
TRBJ2-5 - TRBV5-4 few CASSLSGGETQYF TGTGCCAGCAGCCTGTCCGGGGGAGAGACCCAGTACTTC
TRBJ1-1 TRBD1 TRBV24-1 few CATGTDNTEAFF TGTGCCACCGGGACAGATAACACTGAAGCTTTCTTT
TRBJ1-1 - TRBV20-1 many CSAEDTLNTEAFF TGCAGTGCTGAGGACACATTGAACACTGAAGCTTTCTTT
TRBJ2-5 TRBD1 TRBV28 many CASSSTGQGLEETQYF TGTGCCAGCAGTTCGACGGGACAGGGTTTAGAAGAGACCCAGTACTTC
TRBJ2-2 - TRBV5-1 few CASSIPDTGELFF TGCGCCAGCAGCATACCAGACACCGGGGAGCTGTTTTTT
TRBJ1-1 - TRBV5-1 few CASRTGTGEAFF TGCGCCAGCCGAACAGGGACGGGTGAAGCTTTCTTT
TRBJ1-5 TRBD1 TRBV5-1 few CASSLGTGNSNQPQHF TGCGCCAGCAGCTTGGGGACAGGAAATAGCAATCAGCCCCAGCATTTT
TRBJ2-7 TRBD1 TRBV9 - CASSPRQGAVEQYF TGTGCCAGCAGCCCCCGACAGGGGGCCGTCGAGCAGTACTTC
TRBJ2-7 TRBD1 TRBV28 - CASRGGDRVYEQYF TGTGCCAGCAGGGGTGGGGACAGGGTTTACGAGCAGTACTTC
TRBJ1-5 - TRBV4-3 many CASSQDLWGNQPQHF TGCGCCAGCAGCCAAGATCTCTGGGGAAATCAGCCCCAGCATTTT
TRBJ2-4 - TRBV28 few CASRDERLAKNIQYF TGTGCCAGCAGGGACGAGCGACTGGCCAAAAACATTCAGTACTTC
TRBJ2-5 - TRBV5-4 many CASSSAGTFARLQPGETQYF TGTGCCAGCAGCTCCGCCGGGACTTTCGCACGCCTGCAACCGGGGGAGACCCAGTACTTC
TRBJ2-1 TRBD2 TRBV28 many CASSLFPRGAGTNSYNEQFF TGTGCCAGCAGTTTATTCCCCCGGGGAGCGGGAACGAACTCCTACAATGAGCAGTTCTTC
TRBJ1-3 - TRBV28 many CASSSSVGAGNTIYF TGTGCCAGCAGCTCCTCGGTAGGGGCTGGAAACACCATATATTTT
TRBJ1-5 - TRBV28 many CASSHSEWGNQPQHF TGTGCCAGCAGTCATTCCGAATGGGGCAATCAGCCCCAGCATTTT
TRBJ2-3 - TRBV12-3/TRBV12-4 few CASSLVAEGADTQYF TGTGCCAGCAGTTTGGTAGCGGAAGGGGCAGATACGCAGTATTTT
TRBJ2-3 TRBD2 TRBV10-3 - CAISEGLAGVTDTQYF TGTGCCATCAGTGAGGGACTAGCGGGAGTCACAGATACGCAGTATTTT
TRBJ2-7 TRBD1 TRBV29-1 - CSATGTGALYEQYF TGCAGCGCGACCGGGACAGGGGCGCTCTACGAGCAGTACTTC
TRBJ1-5 TRBD1 TRBV7-2 - CASNRGLGQPQHF TGTGCCAGCAACAGGGGGCTTGGTCAGCCCCAGCATTTT
TRBJ2-1 - TRBV5-5 few CASSLSSPWNEQFF TGTGCCAGCAGCTTGAGTAGCCCATGGAATGAGCAGTTCTTC
TRBJ2-7 - TRBV7-2 - CASSLTIGSEYEQYF TGTGCCAGCAGCTTAACTATCGGGAGCGAGTACGAGCAGTACTTC
TRBJ2-7 - TRBV6-6 many CASNQGTLFSYEQYF TGTGCCAGCAACCAGGGTACCCTTTTCTCCTACGAGCAGTACTTC
TRBJ2-7 - TRBV11-3 few CASSPLPYMKNLFASYEQYF TGTGCCAGCAGCCCTCTCCCCTACATGAAAAACCTCTTTGCCTCCTACGAGCAGTACTTC
TRBJ2-7 TRBD1 TRBV12-3/TRBV12-4 medium-sized CASSETGQGAEQYF TGTGCCAGCAGTGAAACGGGACAGGGGGCGGAGCAGTACTTC
TRBJ1-1 - TRBV29-1 many CSVAPLSGGNTEAFF TGCAGCGTTGCCCCCCTGAGCGGGGGGAACACTGAAGCTTTCTTT
TRBJ2-2 TRBD2 TRBV12-3/TRBV12-4 - CASRKLQGLAGGTGELFF TGTGCCAGCAGGAAACTACAGGGACTAGCGGGAGGCACCGGGGAGCTGTTTTTT
TRBJ2-1 TRBD2 TRBV10-3 many CAISESGTSGNEQFF TGTGCCATCAGTGAGTCTGGGACTAGCGGAAATGAGCAGTTCTTC
TRBJ2-1 - TRBV7-2 many CASSRGWRGGEQFF TGTGCCAGCAGCCGGGGGTGGCGGGGTGGTGAGCAGTTCTTC
TRBJ2-5 - TRBV28 - CASRPQGLETQYF TGTGCCAGCAGGCCGCAGGGTTTAGAGACCCAGTACTTC
TRBJ2-1 TRBD2 TRBV7-9 many CASSPGGSGSQQFF TGTGCCAGCAGCCCCGGTGGTAGCGGGAGTCAGCAGTTCTTC
TRBJ2-7 TRBD2 TRBV12-3/TRBV12-4 - CASSPGPSGSYEQYF TGTGCCAGCAGCCCCGGCCCTAGCGGGAGCTACGAGCAGTACTTC
TRBJ2-5 - TRBV3-1 - CASSPAHFQETQYF TGTGCCAGCAGCCCCGCACACTTCCAAGAGACCCAGTACTTC
TRBJ1-1 - TRBV6-5 many CASSYSMSATEAFF TGTGCCAGCAGTTACTCGATGTCGGCCACTGAAGCTTTCTTT
TRBJ2-1 TRBD2 TRBV20-1 many CSAIGNSGRVSYNEQFF TGCAGTGCTATAGGCAATAGCGGGAGAGTCTCCTACAATGAGCAGTTCTTC
TRBJ2-7 - TRBV6-5 many CASSYKRSYEQYF TGTGCCAGCAGTTACAAGCGGAGCTACGAGCAGTACTTC
TRBJ1-1 - TRBV28 few CASSSIREGNTEAFF TGTGCCAGCAGTTCGATCCGGGAGGGGAACACTGAAGCTTTCTTT
TRBJ2-6 - TRBV7-2 many CASSPLRANVLTF TGTGCCAGCAGCCCGCTGAGGGCCAACGTCCTGACTTTC
TRBJ1-6 - TRBV7-8 many CASSSSRGTYNSPLHF TGTGCCAGCAGCTCCTCTCGGGGCACCTATAATTCACCCCTCCACTTT
TRBJ2-7 - TRBV28 many CASSIVFYEQYF TGTGCCAGCAGTATAGTATTTTACGAGCAGTACTTC
TRBJ2-1 - TRBV19 many CASTWGSKASYNEQFF TGTGCCAGTACCTGGGGGAGTAAGGCCTCCTACAATGAGCAGTTCTTC
TRBJ2-1 TRBD2 TRBV6-2/TRBV6-3 - CASSYSKGLGKFF TGTGCCAGCAGTTACTCGAAGGGACTAGGAAAGTTCTTC
TRBJ2-5 - TRBV20-1 - CSARDSSVLGTQYF TGCAGTGCTAGAGATAGTAGCGTTTTGGGGACCCAGTACTTC
TRBJ1-5 - TRBV7-2 few CASSLLRGSNQPQHF TGTGCCAGCAGCTTATTAAGAGGGTCCAATCAGCCCCAGCATTTT
TRBJ2-5 - TRBV13 medium-sized CASSHGVETQYF TGTGCCAGCAGTCACGGGGTGGAGACCCAGTACTTC